This TCR beta chain was captured by sequencing in a study of control samples from healthy donors and cancer patients. Generated by immunoSEQ multiplex PCR, the TCRdb table keeps only in-frame clones and is missing some. In the table there are approximately 150,000 clones, roughly 91% of which are singletons. Germline V CDR1 and CDR2: SGHTA, FQGNSA. The CDR3 sequence is 16 residues long. The V gene lost 3 bases and the J gene lost 7 bases, with 19 bases spanning the gap. Sequencing was carried out using PBMCs. This chain links TRBV7-2 with TRBJ1-5; the D gene is possibly TRBD1 (6 bases). This clonotype was sampled from a man aged 45-65 years with head and neck cancer. The CDR3 coding sequence is TGTGCCAGCAGCTTGTCTCTGGGGGCGGGCGAACAGCCCCAGCATTTT. Translation: CASSLSLGAGEQPQHF.